A single sample is the source of the 32 T cell receptor beta chains below, sequenced in a study of cytotoxic CD8 clonotypes in ibrutinib-treated CLL. The assay was immunoSEQ multiplex PCR, and TCRdb's table has in-frame clones only and misses some. The data show hundreds of thousands of clones, with under 75% seen just once and 15% held by the top ten. The source was PBMCs, collected after 24 months of ibrutinib treatment. These TCRs come from a human donor with chronic lymphocytic leukemia.

The chain couples TRBV28 to TRBJ2-3, with 9 bases identical to TRBD2. Germline trimming cut 10 bases from V and 1 base from J; bases unmatched to any gene: 9. This CDR3 is built from 15 residues. The germline gives CDR1 MDHEN, CDR2 SYDVKM. The CDR3 nucleotides are TGTGCCACCACGATTAGCGGGAGTCGCACAGATACGCAGTATTTT. Amino acids: CATTISGSRTDTQYF. Based on the CDR3 plus reference TRBV28 and TRBJ2-3, the full variable domain is DVKVTQSSRYLVKRTGEKVFLECVQDMDHENMFWYRQDPGLGLRLIYFSYDVKMKEKGDIPEGYSVSREKKERFSLILESASTNQTSMYLCATTISGSRTDTQYFGPGTRLTVL.

This clone was observed a handful of times. The V call is TRBV9, the J call TRBJ1-5; the D is unclear. CDR1 is SGDLS and CDR2 is YYNGEE in the germline V gene. The CDR3 totals 13 residues. Trimming stripped 3 bases from V and 3 bases from J, with 7 bases between. This chain's CDR3 is CASSADLNQPQHF. Written as DNA, the CDR3 is TGTGCCAGCAGCGCGGACCTCAATCAGCCCCAGCATTTT.

The rearrangement links TRBV2 to TRBJ2-7, with D possibly called TRBD1 or TRBD2 (6 bases each). The germline CDR1 and CDR2 sequences are SNHLY and FYNNEI. The germline V and J ends were trimmed by 7 bases and 5 bases, with 15 bases remaining between them. The CDR3 sequence is 13 residues long. The CDR3 reads CASMEGESHEQYF. As DNA, the CDR3 is TGTGCCAGCATGGAGGGGGAGTCGCACGAGCAGTACTTC.

The J gene is TRBJ2-1, the V gene TRBV5-4, with D possibly being TRBD1 (6 bases). In germline, CDR1 is SGHNT, CDR2 YYREEE (reference sequence). Trimming left V 2 bases short and J 8 bases short, with 14 bases between. The CDR3 is made up of 14 amino acids. CDR3 loop: CASSFRGFIDEQFF. CDR3 in DNA: TGTGCCAGCAGCTTCAGGGGCTTCATCGATGAGCAGTTCTTC.

The gene calls are TRBV28 and TRBJ2-1; possible D gene TRBD2, 5 bases. This CDR3 spans 13 amino acids. Looked up from germline, CDR1 is MDHEN and CDR2 is SYDVKM. V lost 9 bases and J 10 bases, leaving 19 bases between the germline ends. CDR3 region: CASPSELGGEQFF. As DNA, the CDR3 is TGTGCCAGTCCCTCCGAGCTAGGAGGCGAGCAGTTCTTC.

The genes are TRBV4-2 and TRBJ1-5; D is unresolved. The CDR3 runs to 15 residues. The V end lost 0 bases, the J end lost 4 bases, and 10 bases lay between the germline ends. The V gene's germline CDR1 is LGHNA and CDR2 YNFKEQ. The CDR3 nucleotides are TGTGCCAGCAGCCAAGAACATGGCCAGAATCAGCCCCAGCATTTT. Protein: CASSQEHGQNQPQHF.

CDR3 DNA sequence: TGTGCCAACACCTCAAGGCGATTTCATCAGCCCCAGCATTTT. Protein product: CANTSRRFHQPQHF. This chain links TRBV27 with TRBJ1-5; D call uncertain. The length of the CDR3 is 14 residues. Germline V lookup: CDR1 MNHEY, CDR2 SMNVEV (reference sequence). V was pared by 10 bases and J by 5 bases, with 18 bases between.

This clone was counted only a few times. The rearrangement links TRBV7-9 to TRBJ2-1; 7 nucleotides line up with TRBD1. The CDR3 has 12 amino acids. The V segment lost 2 bases and the J segment 14 bases; nucleotides outside the gene matches: 6. Looked up from germline, CDR1 is SEHNR and CDR2 is FQNEAQ (reference sequence). This CDR3 reads CASSLFRDREFF. The CDR3 coding sequence is TGTGCCAGCAGCTTATTTCGCGACAGGGAGTTCTTC.

The V and J genes are TRBV28 and TRBJ2-7, with TRBD2 matching 9 bases. Trimming at V came to 10 bases and at J to 4 bases, leaving 5 bases not matched to a gene. The germline V gene encodes CDR1 MDHEN and CDR2 SYDVKM. The CDR3 has 12 residues. DNA for the CDR3: TGTGCCACGACTAGCGGAGGATACGAGCAGTACTTC. It codes for CATTSGGYEQYF. The complete variable domain, with remaining parts taken from reference TRBV28 and TRBJ2-7, reads DVKVTQSSRYLVKRTGEKVFLECVQDMDHENMFWYRQDPGLGLRLIYFSYDVKMKEKGDIPEGYSVSREKKERFSLILESASTNQTSMYLCATTSGGYEQYFGPGTRLTVT.

This clone has only a few counts. This CDR3 reads CASSLDRVDEQYF. The CDR3 nucleotides read TGTGCCAGCAGCTTAGACAGGGTTGACGAGCAGTACTTC. The chain combines TRBV7-3 with TRBJ2-7; TRBD1 aligns across 7 bases. The junction had 3 bases not matched to a gene; V was cut back by 2 bases and J by 5 bases. Germline V gives CDR1 SGHTA, CDR2 FQGTGA. This CDR3 comprises 13 residues.

The chain combines TRBV2 with TRBJ2-7; D unclear. Germline CDR1 is SNHLY and CDR2 is FYNNEI. V gave up 6 bases and J gave up 3 bases, with 18 bases separating them. The CDR3 has 15 residues. CDR3 sequence reads: CASSVPGTWDYEQYF. CDR3 coding DNA: TGTGCCAGCAGCGTCCCGGGCACGTGGGACTACGAGCAGTACTTC.

The gene calls are TRBV28 and TRBJ2-5; possibly TRBD1 or TRBD2 for D (5 bases each). Trimming cost V 5 bases and J 5 bases, with 15 bases left between them. The CDR3 contains 14 residues. Per the germline V gene, CDR1 is MDHEN and CDR2 is SYDVKM. The chain's CDR3 is CASSSSGTRETQYF. The DNA for the CDR3 is TGTGCCAGCAGTAGCTCTGGGACCCGGGAGACCCAGTACTTC.

This chain joins TRBV6-5 and TRBJ2-2, with a weak D call TRBD1 (5 bases). CDR1 is MNHEY and CDR2 is SVGAGI in the germline V gene. V was trimmed by 4 bases and J by 0 bases, leaving 6 bases between them. This CDR3 region has 14 residues. The CDR3 DNA is TGTGCCAGCAGTTTCAGGGCGAACACCGGGGAGCTGTTTTTT. Translated: CASSFRANTGELFF.

The gene calls are TRBV5-1 and TRBJ1-1; maybe TRBD1 (6 bases). Trimming cost V 5 bases and J 7 bases, with 18 bases left between them. The CDR3 is 14 residues long. CDR1 and CDR2 (germline): SGHRS, YFSETQ. The DNA for the CDR3 is TGCGCCAGCAGTTCTGCCGGGGGGGCAGGTGAAGCTTTCTTT. Translated, it gives CASSSAGGAGEAFF.

V gene TRBV29-1 combines with J gene TRBJ2-4; possibly TRBD2 for D (5 bases). This CDR3 is built from 16 residues. With 6 bases removed from V and 1 base from J, the gap between germline ends came to 19 bases. Germline V gives CDR1 SQVTM, CDR2 ANQGSEA. This chain's CDR3 is CSVGGGGPGAKNIQYF. CDR3 sequence (DNA): TGCAGCGTCGGAGGCGGAGGCCCCGGGGCCAAAAACATTCAGTACTTC. Supplemented by reference TRBV29-1 and TRBJ2-4, the full variable domain reads SAVISQKPSRDICQRGTSLTIQCQVDSQVTMMFWYRQQPGQSLTLIATANQGSEATYESGFVIDKFPISRPNLTFSTLTVSNMSPEDSSIYLCSVGGGGPGAKNIQYFGAGTRLSVL.

The chain has TRBV9 and TRBJ2-1; TRBD1 aligns across 10 bases. Per germline, CDR1 SGDLS and CDR2 YYNGEE. Trimming removed 3 bases from V and 8 bases from J; junction bases left unmatched: 5. The CDR3 is made up of 14 amino acids. This CDR3 reads CASSAGQGWYEQFF. DNA for the CDR3: TGTGCCAGCAGCGCGGGACAGGGGTGGTATGAGCAGTTCTTC.

This clone was detected once. The DNA for the CDR3 is TGTGCCAGCAGTTATTTAGCGGGAGAGCCCTACAATGAGCAGTTCTTC. The encoded protein is CASSYLAGEPYNEQFF. This chain connects TRBV27 to TRBJ2-1, with 9 bases fitting TRBD2. The CDR3 is 16 amino acids. Per the germline V gene, CDR1 is MNHEY and CDR2 is SMNVEV (reference sequence). V lost 4 bases, J lost 2 bases, and 6 bases stayed unmatched.

This chain links TRBV7-3 with TRBJ2-1; 8 bases fit TRBD1. The V segment lost 2 bases and the J segment 10 bases; nucleotides outside the gene matches: 13. There are 16 residues in the CDR3. The germline V gene has CDR1 SGHTA and CDR2 FQGTGA. CDR3 amino acids: CASSLGSGTGGEEQFF. CDR3 coding DNA: TGTGCCAGCAGCTTAGGGTCGGGGACAGGCGGAGAAGAGCAGTTCTTC.

This clone was observed a handful of times. The rearrangement joins TRBV6-5 to TRBJ1-5; no clear D. Germline loops: CDR1 MNHEY, CDR2 SVGAGI. V was clipped by 5 bases and J by 6 bases, with 11 bases between them. The length of the CDR3 is 13 residues. CDR3 DNA sequence: TGTGCCAGCAGTACCAGCAATTCTCAGCCCCAGCATTTT. Translating it yields CASSTSNSQPQHF.

This clone was seen a few times. This chain connects TRBV4-1 to TRBJ1-5; D gene uncertain. The CDR3 runs 15 residues. V shed 0 bases and J shed 7 bases, with 13 bases lying between them. CDR1 and CDR2 from the germline V gene are MGHRA and YSYEKL. The CDR3 protein is CASSQDNRAVQPQHF. In nucleotides, the CDR3 is TGCGCCAGCAGCCAAGATAACCGGGCTGTGCAGCCCCAGCATTTT.

V usage is TRBV5-1 and J usage is TRBJ2-6, with a tentative D call TRBD1 (6 bases). Deletions cut 5 bases from V and 2 bases from J, with 8 bases between. The germline V gene has CDR1 SGHRS and CDR2 YFSETQ. The CDR3 is 14 residues long. In DNA, the CDR3 is TGCGCCAGCAGAACAGGGACTGGGGCCAACGTCCTGACTTTC. It specifies CASRTGTGANVLTF. The full variable domain, in which reference TRBV5-1 and TRBJ2-6 provide the parts outside the CDR3, is KAGVTQTPRYLIKTRGQQVTLSCSPISGHRSVSWYQQTPGQGLQFLFEYFSETQRNKGNFPGRFSGRQFSNSRSEMNVSTLELGDSALYLCASRTGTGANVLTFGAGSRLTVL.

The J gene is TRBJ2-7, the V gene TRBV28; TRBD2 aligns across 9 bases. The trim removed 7 bases at V and 3 bases at J, leaving 16 bases unmatched. CDR1 is MDHEN, CDR2 SYDVKM, per germline. The CDR3 runs 17 residues. The CDR3 here is CASIALGIAGDVYEQYF. CDR3 in DNA: TGTGCCAGCATCGCATTGGGAATAGCGGGAGACGTCTACGAGCAGTACTTC. Based on the CDR3 plus reference TRBV28 and TRBJ2-7, the full variable domain is DVKVTQSSRYLVKRTGEKVFLECVQDMDHENMFWYRQDPGLGLRLIYFSYDVKMKEKGDIPEGYSVSREKKERFSLILESASTNQTSMYLCASIALGIAGDVYEQYFGPGTRLTVT.

This clone was observed a single time. J is TRBJ2-1 and V is TRBV9, with TRBD2 matching 11 bases. The CDR3 is made up of 16 amino acids. Germline loops: CDR1 SGDLS, CDR2 YYNGEE. J lost 4 bases, V lost 4 bases, and 7 bases had no gene match. CDR3 coding DNA: TGTGCCAGCAGCCCCCTAGGGACTAGCGGATACAATGAGCAGTTCTTC. This sequence encodes CASSPLGTSGYNEQFF.

The chain joins TRBV27 to TRBJ2-7, with TRBD2 matching 10 bases. CDR1 and CDR2 from the germline V gene are MNHEY and SMNVEV (reference sequence). The CDR3 sequence is 15 residues long. With V trimmed by 7 bases and J by 4 bases, 10 bases remained unmatched. The CDR3 DNA reads TGTGCCAGCACCTTACTAGCGGGGAGCCCGTACGAGCAGTACTTC. Translated: CASTLLAGSPYEQYF.

The rearrangement links TRBV30 to TRBJ2-5; 7 nucleotides align to TRBD2. The CDR3 is 12 amino acids. Germline loops: CDR1 GTSNPN, CDR2 SVGIG (reference sequence). Germline trimming cut 7 bases from V and 5 bases from J; bases unmatched to any gene: 7. The CDR3 DNA follows: TGTGCCTCCCACTCCGGGGGGGAGACCCAGTACTTC. This gives the protein CASHSGGETQYF.

The chain links TRBV5-1 to TRBJ1-2; no definite D call. CDR3 length equals 12 residues. Germline loops: CDR1 SGHRS, CDR2 YFSETQ. V was shortened by 0 bases and J by 7 bases, with 7 bases between the two germline ends. CDR3 coding DNA: TGCGCCAGCAGCTTGGGTAAGGGTGGCTACACCTTC. As protein: CASSLGKGGYTF. Full variable domain (remainder filled in from reference TRBV5-1 and TRBJ1-2): KAGVTQTPRYLIKTRGQQVTLSCSPISGHRSVSWYQQTPGQGLQFLFEYFSETQRNKGNFPGRFSGRQFSNSRSEMNVSTLELGDSALYLCASSLGKGGYTFGSGTRLTVV.

This clone has a handful of counts. V usage is TRBV4-1 and J usage is TRBJ1-3, with D uncertain. Germline CDR1 reads MGHRA; CDR2 reads YSYEKL. The germline V and J ends were trimmed by 0 bases and 3 bases, with 9 bases remaining between them. This CDR3 has 15 residues. Written as DNA, the CDR3 is TGCGCCAGCAGCCAAGAAGGAACAGTTGGAAACACCATATATTTT. It encodes CASSQEGTVGNTIYF.

This chain uses TRBV5-1 with TRBJ2-3; 11 bases fit TRBD2. Germline loops: CDR1 SGHRS, CDR2 YFSETQ. This CDR3 comprises 15 residues. Losses at the gene ends were 4 bases for V and 3 bases for J; bases not matched to a gene: 4. The chain's CDR3 is CASSRLAGGTDTQYF. As DNA, the CDR3 is TGCGCCAGCAGCCGTCTAGCGGGAGGTACAGATACGCAGTATTTT. The full variable domain, completed using reference TRBV5-1 and TRBJ2-3, is KAGVTQTPRYLIKTRGQQVTLSCSPISGHRSVSWYQQTPGQGLQFLFEYFSETQRNKGNFPGRFSGRQFSNSRSEMNVSTLELGDSALYLCASSRLAGGTDTQYFGPGTRLTVL.

The chain joins TRBV10-3 to TRBJ2-1; 9 bases line up with TRBD2. The germline V gene has CDR1 ENHRY and CDR2 SYGVKD. The CDR3 consists of 19 residues. V trimming: 8 bases; J trimming: 1 base; junction bases outside the gene matches: 18. The CDR3 sequence: CAIENLPGLAGRSYNEQFF. CDR3 sequence (DNA): TGTGCCATCGAAAACCTCCCGGGACTAGCTGGAAGATCCTACAATGAGCAGTTCTTC.

The chain couples TRBV7-2 to TRBJ2-7; D ambiguous. V was pared by 1 base and J by 7 bases, with 8 bases between. The CDR3 spans 12 residues. Germline-derived CDR1 and CDR2 are SGHTA and FQGNSA. The CDR3 sequence is CASSLGIGEQYF. The CDR3 nucleotides read TGTGCCAGCAGCTTAGGAATTGGAGAGCAGTACTTC. Full variable domain (outside the CDR3, taken from reference TRBV7-2 and TRBJ2-7): GAGVSQSPSNKVTEKGKDVELRCDPISGHTALYWYRQSLGQGLEFLIYFQGNSAPDKSGLPSDRFSAERTGGSVSTLTIQRTQQEDSAVYLCASSLGIGEQYFGPGTRLTVT.

This clone was recorded once. This chain joins TRBV19 and TRBJ1-5; unclear D gene. The CDR3 spans 17 residues. CDR1 and CDR2 from the germline V gene are LNHDA and SQIVND (reference sequence). The V gene lost 2 bases and the J gene lost 0 bases, with 14 bases spanning the gap. The CDR3 bases are TGTGCCAGTAGTATACCTAAGGGAGATTTTAGCAATCAGCCCCAGCATTTT. It encodes CASSIPKGDFSNQPQHF.

J is TRBJ2-7 and V is TRBV27, with 9 nucleotides matching TRBD1. J was trimmed by 2 bases and V by 8 bases; bases with no gene match: 7. Germline CDR1 reads MNHEY; CDR2 reads SMNVEV (reference sequence). There are 14 residues in the CDR3. The CDR3 DNA sequence: TGTGCCAGCTGGGGGACAGGGAAGACCTACGAGCAGTACTTC. Its translation: CASWGTGKTYEQYF.